These T cell receptor beta chains were read from a single sample in a study of T cells in Graves' hyperthyroidism and ophthalmopathy. TCRdb fed the multiplex PCR reads into MiXCR, producing one record per CDR3 protein. The sample includes some 650,000 distinct CDR3 sequences, roughly a sixth seen only once; the top ten take roughly 3%. The material sequenced was blood. The source of these receptors is a woman in her forties with Graves' ophthalmopathy. The CDR3 runs from the conserved cysteine through the conserved F or W. The D gene is left open where the match is weak. The size entry is marked missing in some rows and otherwise reads once, few, many or a size class.

clone size | J gene | D gene | V gene | CDR3 DNA | CDR3 protein
NA | TRBJ1-5 | NA | TRBV6-1 | TGTGCCAGCAGCCAAACATCTTTACAGCCCCAGCATTTT | CASSQTSLQPQHF
many | TRBJ1-2 | NA | TRBV3-1 | TGTGCCAGCAGCCGGACAGATAAAGGCTACACCTTC | CASSRTDKGYTF
NA | TRBJ2-3 | NA | TRBV18 | TGTGCCAGCTCACCCCAGATGATGACAGATACGCAGTATTTT | CASSPQMMTDTQYF
few | TRBJ1-6 | NA | TRBV4-1 | TGCGCCAGCAGCCAAACTCGTGTCGGGAGACTTAACTATAATTCACCCCTCCACTTT | CASSQTRVGRLNYNSPLHF
few | TRBJ2-1 | TRBD2 | TRBV3-1 | TGTGCCAGCAGAACCGGGACTAGCGGGAGTAATGAGCAGTTCTTC | CASRTGTSGSNEQFF
NA | TRBJ1-1 | NA | TRBV6-1 | TGTGCCACCAGAGGGGGGGCCCTAAACACTGAAGCTTTCTTT | CATRGGALNTEAFF
few | TRBJ2-1 | TRBD2 | TRBV2 | TGTGCCAGCAATCGGGCGGGAGTGGGTAGGGATGAGCAGTTCTTC | CASNRAGVGRDEQFF
medium-sized | TRBJ2-7 | NA | TRBV20-1 | TGCAGTGCTCAAACGCCCGGGGCTAGCGAATCCTACGAGCAGTACTTC | CSAQTPGASESYEQYF
NA | TRBJ1-2 | NA | TRBV5-4 | TGTGCCAGCAGCGCGGACAGATCCTATGGCTACACCTTC | CASSADRSYGYTF
few | TRBJ2-3 | TRBD2 | TRBV5-1 | TGCGCCAGCAGCCCCGGGACTAGCGGAGACACAGATACGCAGTATTTT | CASSPGTSGDTDTQYF
NA | TRBJ2-7 | TRBD2 | TRBV30 | TGTGCCTGGAGCCTTCGCGGACTAGCGGGATATGTCGGGCAGTACTTC | CAWSLRGLAGYVGQYF
NA | TRBJ2-6 | NA | TRBV2 | TGTGCCAGCAGTCCGGGACATACCGGGACCAACGTCCTGACTTTC | CASSPGHTGTNVLTF
many | TRBJ2-7 | NA | TRBV12-3/TRBV12-4 | TGTGCCAGCACCCTAGGGAGTACAAGATACGAGCAGTACTTC | CASTLGSTRYEQYF
many | TRBJ2-5 | NA | TRBV3-1 | TGTGCCAGCAGCCAAGTCGACGAGACCCAGTACTTC | CASSQVDETQYF
many | TRBJ2-1 | TRBD2 | TRBV20-1 | TGCAGTGCTAGCAAACGCCCCGGGACTAGCGTCTACAATGAGCAGTTCTTC | CSASKRPGTSVYNEQFF
many | TRBJ1-4 | NA | TRBV18 | TGTGCCAGCTCACCTGATGCTAATGAAAAACTGTTTTTT | CASSPDANEKLFF
NA | TRBJ1-2 | TRBD1 | TRBV6-5 | TGTGCCAGCAGTTACTATTCGGGACAGACAGATGGCTACACCTTC | CASSYYSGQTDGYTF
few | TRBJ1-3 | TRBD1 | TRBV6-1 | TGTGCCAGCAGTTCAGGGGGGCCCCTCTCTGGAAACACCATATATTTT | CASSSGGPLSGNTIYF
many | TRBJ2-1 | NA | TRBV12-3/TRBV12-4 | TGTGCCAGCAGTTTAAGGGGGGGGGATGAGCAGTTCTTC | CASSLRGGDEQFF
many | TRBJ2-3 | TRBD2 | TRBV7-2 | TGTGCCAGCAGCTTAGCTAGCGGGAGGACAGATACGCAGTATTTT | CASSLASGRTDTQYF
NA | TRBJ1-5 | NA | TRBV27 | TGTGCCAGCAGTTGGAACAGCCGAAATCAGCCCCAGCATTTT | CASSWNSRNQPQHF
many | TRBJ1-1 | NA | TRBV6-2/TRBV6-3 | TGTGCCAGCAGTTCGGACATGGGGGTCACTGAAGCTTTCTTT | CASSSDMGVTEAFF
many | TRBJ2-1 | NA | TRBV28 | TGTGCCAGCAGTTTGGGTGGCACGCGACATGAGCAGTTCTTC | CASSLGGTRHEQFF
few | TRBJ2-5 | NA | TRBV24-1 | TGTGCCACCAGTGACTCCGTCCAAGAGACCCAGTACTTC | CATSDSVQETQYF
NA | TRBJ1-4 | TRBD1 | TRBV6-2/TRBV6-3 | TGTGCCAGCCTACCGGGACAGGGGGCGGAAAAACTGTTTTTT | CASLPGQGAEKLFF
few | TRBJ1-2 | TRBD1 | TRBV6-1 | TGTGCCAGCAGCGAGGACAGGGGACATAACTATGGCTACACCTTC | CASSEDRGHNYGYTF
NA | TRBJ2-1 | TRBD2 | TRBV6-1 | TGTGCCGGCAGTGAAAAGGGCCTAGCGGGGGGGCATGAGCAGTTCTTC | CAGSEKGLAGGHEQFF
many | TRBJ1-5 | NA | TRBV11-2 | TGTGCCAGCAGCTTAGGGGGCAGGGGTCGCAATCAGCCCCAGCATTTT | CASSLGGRGRNQPQHF
many | TRBJ1-2 | NA | TRBV20-1 | TGCAGTGCTACCCGCGATGGCTACACCTTC | CSATRDGYTF
many | TRBJ2-1 | TRBD2 | TRBV6-1 | TGTGCCAGTTTTGGGACTAGCGGGTCCGTCCTGGCGGGCAATGAGCAGTTCTTC | CASFGTSGSVLAGNEQFF
few | TRBJ1-3 | NA | TRBV4-1 | TGCGCCAGCAGCCAACATGCCGGTGGGCTTTCCGGAAACACCATATATTTT | CASSQHAGGLSGNTIYF
NA | TRBJ2-3 | NA | TRBV18 | TGTGCCAGCTCACCACATAGGGGCACAGATACGCAGTATTTT | CASSPHRGTDTQYF
few | TRBJ1-2 | TRBD1 | TRBV27 | TGTGCCAGCAGTCTAGCCCCCGGGACAGCTTTCTATGGCTACACCTTC | CASSLAPGTAFYGYTF
NA | TRBJ2-1 | NA | TRBV13 | TGTGCCAGCAGATATCTAGGGGGAGACAATGAGCAGTTCTTC | CASRYLGGDNEQFF
few | TRBJ2-7 | NA | TRBV27 | TGTGCCAGCAGTTTCGGCCCACCCGTCTCCTACGAGCAGTACTTC | CASSFGPPVSYEQYF
many | TRBJ2-2 | NA | TRBV6-1 | TGTGCCAGCAGTGCGGGGGACACCGGGGAGCTGTTTTTT | CASSAGDTGELFF
NA | TRBJ1-1 | TRBD1 | TRBV7-9 | TGTGCCAGCAGCCGCCCGGGACAGGGAAAACAAATGAACACTGAAGCTTTCTTT | CASSRPGQGKQMNTEAFF
many | TRBJ2-1 | TRBD2 | TRBV5-1 | TGCGCCAGCAGCGGAGCGGGGACCGCCAATGAGCAGTTCTTC | CASSGAGTANEQFF
NA | TRBJ2-3 | NA | TRBV19 | TGTGCCAGTCGTAGGGGACGGCTCACAGATACGCAGTATTTT | CASRRGRLTDTQYF
NA | TRBJ2-5 | NA | TRBV19 | TGTGCCAGTAGTATAGACCGGGGGAGCCGAAAGACCCAGTACTTC | CASSIDRGSRKTQYF
many | TRBJ1-1 | TRBD1 | TRBV13 | TGTGCCAGCAGCGCTCGACAGGGGGCCCCGAGAGGCACTGAAGCTTTCTTT | CASSARQGAPRGTEAFF
NA | TRBJ2-3 | TRBD1 | TRBV13 | TGTGCCAGCAGCTTTCGGCAGGGGGCAGATACGCAGTATTTT | CASSFRQGADTQYF
few | TRBJ1-2 | NA | TRBV20-1 | TGCAGTGCTAGAGGAGAAATCGGTGGGAGTTATGGCTACACCTTC | CSARGEIGGSYGYTF
many | TRBJ2-3 | NA | TRBV5-1 | TGCGCCAGCAGTTACGGGGGATCAGATACGCAGTATTTT | CASSYGGSDTQYF
few | TRBJ2-1 | TRBD2 | TRBV7-3 | TGTGCCAGCAGCTTATCAGGGAACTCGCGGGGGGCCAAAGGCAATGAGCAGTTCTTC | CASSLSGNSRGAKGNEQFF
many | TRBJ2-7 | TRBD1 | TRBV12-3/TRBV12-4 | TGTGCCAGCAGTACGACGGGACAGGGCTACGAGCAGTACTTC | CASSTTGQGYEQYF
many | TRBJ1-5 | NA | TRBV3-1 | TGTGCCAGCAGCCAAGATCAAGGAAGGACCCAGCCCCAGCATTTT | CASSQDQGRTQPQHF
NA | TRBJ2-1 | TRBD2 | TRBV7-9 | TGTGCCAGCAGCTTAGTAGCGGGGTTTGATGAGCAGTTCTTC | CASSLVAGFDEQFF
many | TRBJ2-5 | NA | TRBV5-1 | TGCGCCAGCGCGCCGCTCGAGCTCCGGAGAGAGACCCAGTACTTC | CASAPLELRRETQYF